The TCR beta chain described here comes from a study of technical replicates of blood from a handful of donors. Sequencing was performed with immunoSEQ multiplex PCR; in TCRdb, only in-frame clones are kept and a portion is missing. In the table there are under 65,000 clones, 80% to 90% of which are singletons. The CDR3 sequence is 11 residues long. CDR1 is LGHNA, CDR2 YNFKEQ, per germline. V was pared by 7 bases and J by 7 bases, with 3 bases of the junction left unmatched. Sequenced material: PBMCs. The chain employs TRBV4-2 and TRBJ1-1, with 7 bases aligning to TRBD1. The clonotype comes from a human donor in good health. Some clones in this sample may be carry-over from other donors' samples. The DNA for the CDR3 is TGTGCCAGCAAAGGGGACAGTGAAGCTTTCTTT. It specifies CASKGDSEAFF.